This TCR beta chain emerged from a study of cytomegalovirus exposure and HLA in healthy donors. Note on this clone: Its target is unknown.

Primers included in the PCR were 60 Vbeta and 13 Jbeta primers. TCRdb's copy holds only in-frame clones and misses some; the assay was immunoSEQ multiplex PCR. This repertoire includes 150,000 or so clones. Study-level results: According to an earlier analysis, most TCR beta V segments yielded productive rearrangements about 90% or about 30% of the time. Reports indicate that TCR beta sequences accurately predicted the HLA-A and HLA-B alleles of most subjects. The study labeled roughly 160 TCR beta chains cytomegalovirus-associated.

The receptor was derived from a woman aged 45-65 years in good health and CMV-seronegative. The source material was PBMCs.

Here the CDR3 reads CASSLGQWAYF. CDR3 nucleotide sequence: TGTGCCAGCAGCTTGGGACAGTGGGCGTACTTC. The chain uses TRBV5-5 and TRBJ2-4, with D possibly being TRBD1 (5 bases). The length of the CDR3 is 11 residues. Germline V gives CDR1 SGHKS, CDR2 YYEKEE (reference sequence). Trimming took 0 bases from V and 15 from J, leaving 10 bases between them.